Listed below are T cell receptor beta chains from one sample, sequenced in a study. TCRdb reanalysed the multiplex PCR reads using MiXCR and keeps one entry per CDR3 protein. The table has some 2,200 distinct CDR3 sequences, approximately 0.97% seen once. Sequences were obtained from tumor-infiltrating Tregs sorted from the breast tumor. Receptor source: a female donor with breast cancer. The CDR3 runs from the conserved cysteine through the conserved F or W. A D gene is named only where the DNA matches it firmly. A clone size is listed for some rows: how often the clone was seen (once, few, many), or a class if it is expanded.

D gene: TRBD1
clone size: few
J gene: TRBJ1-2
V gene: TRBV12-3/TRBV12-4
CDR3 DNA: TGTGCCAGCAGTCCGACAGGGTTTGGCTATGGCTACACCTTC
CDR3 protein: CASSPTGFGYGYTF

D gene: .
clone size: large
J gene: TRBJ1-2
V gene: TRBV12-3/TRBV12-4
CDR3 DNA: TGTGCCAGCAGGGAGAGGGACACTCCAAACTATGGCTACACCTTC
CDR3 protein: CASRERDTPNYGYTF

D gene: .
clone size: medium-sized
J gene: TRBJ1-2
V gene: TRBV12-3/TRBV12-4
CDR3 DNA: TGTGCCAGCAGCTCTACAGATAACTATGGCTACACCTTC
CDR3 protein: CASSSTDNYGYTF

D gene: .
clone size: many
J gene: TRBJ1-2
V gene: TRBV12-3/TRBV12-4
CDR3 DNA: TGTGCCAGCAGTTTAGCGGATGGCTACACCTTC
CDR3 protein: CASSLADGYTF

D gene: .
clone size: medium-sized
J gene: TRBJ1-2
V gene: TRBV12-3/TRBV12-4
CDR3 DNA: TGTGCCAGCAGTTCCCTCGGTGGCTACACCTTC
CDR3 protein: CASSSLGGYTF

D gene: .
clone size: medium-sized
J gene: TRBJ1-2
V gene: TRBV12-3/TRBV12-4
CDR3 DNA: TGTGCCAGCAGTTCTGGACAGATATATGGCTACACCTTC
CDR3 protein: CASSSGQIYGYTF

D gene: TRBD1
clone size: medium-sized
J gene: TRBJ1-2
V gene: TRBV12-3/TRBV12-4
CDR3 DNA: TGTGCCAGCAGATCCGGACAGGGCGAGCCTGGTGGCTACACCTTC
CDR3 protein: CASRSGQGEPGGYTF

D gene: .
clone size: medium-sized
J gene: TRBJ1-2
V gene: TRBV12-3/TRBV12-4
CDR3 DNA: TGTGCCAGCAATCGATACTCTAACTATGGCTACACCTTC
CDR3 protein: CASNRYSNYGYTF

D gene: .
clone size: medium-sized
J gene: TRBJ1-2
V gene: TRBV12-3/TRBV12-4
CDR3 DNA: TGTGCCAGCAGCCGACAGGACAGTCCGAACCATGGCTACACCTTC
CDR3 protein: CASSRQDSPNHGYTF

D gene: TRBD1
clone size: medium-sized
J gene: TRBJ1-2
V gene: TRBV12-3/TRBV12-4
CDR3 DNA: TGTGCCAGCAGTTTGACAGGGCGCTACGGGGTTGGCTACACCTTC
CDR3 protein: CASSLTGRYGVGYTF

D gene: .
clone size: medium-sized
J gene: TRBJ1-2
V gene: TRBV12-3/TRBV12-4
CDR3 DNA: TGTGCCAGCAGTCCACAGGGATATGGCTACACCTTC
CDR3 protein: CASSPQGYGYTF

D gene: .
clone size: many
J gene: TRBJ1-2
V gene: TRBV12-3/TRBV12-4
CDR3 DNA: TGTGCCAGCAGTTTGGGCCCATCCTCTGGCTACACCTTC
CDR3 protein: CASSLGPSSGYTF

D gene: .
clone size: medium-sized
J gene: TRBJ1-2
V gene: TRBV12-3/TRBV12-4
CDR3 DNA: TGTGCCAGCAGTTTAGGAAACAGGGAATATGGCTACACCTTC
CDR3 protein: CASSLGNREYGYTF

D gene: TRBD1
clone size: medium-sized
J gene: TRBJ1-2
V gene: TRBV12-3/TRBV12-4
CDR3 DNA: TGTGCCAGCACCGCCAGGACAGGTTCTTACACCTTC
CDR3 protein: CASTARTGSYTF

D gene: TRBD1
clone size: medium-sized
J gene: TRBJ1-2
V gene: TRBV12-3/TRBV12-4
CDR3 DNA: TGTGCCAGCACGCGACAGGGATCCCTCTTCTATGGCTACACCTTC
CDR3 protein: CASTRQGSLFYGYTF

D gene: .
clone size: medium-sized
J gene: TRBJ1-2
V gene: TRBV12-3/TRBV12-4
CDR3 DNA: TGTGCCAGCAGACCGGAGCAGGGAATAGCTAACTATGGCTACACCTTC
CDR3 protein: CASRPEQGIANYGYTF

D gene: .
clone size: .
J gene: TRBJ1-2
V gene: TRBV12-3/TRBV12-4
CDR3 DNA: TGTGCCAGCAGTTTAGGTCGGGCAGGGATGGATGGCTACACCTTC
CDR3 protein: CASSLGRAGMDGYTF

D gene: TRBD1
clone size: .
J gene: TRBJ1-2
V gene: TRBV12-3/TRBV12-4
CDR3 DNA: TGTGCCAGCAGCCTCGCCGGGACAGCCTATGGCTACACCTTC
CDR3 protein: CASSLAGTAYGYTF

D gene: TRBD1
clone size: many
J gene: TRBJ1-2
V gene: TRBV12-3/TRBV12-4
CDR3 DNA: TGTGCCAGCAGTTTAGTCCTGACAGGGAGGGACTATGGCTACACCTTC
CDR3 protein: CASSLVLTGRDYGYTF

D gene: .
clone size: medium-sized
J gene: TRBJ1-2
V gene: TRBV12-3/TRBV12-4
CDR3 DNA: TGTGCCAGCAGTTTAGGACTCCCGGGCTACACCTTC
CDR3 protein: CASSLGLPGYTF

D gene: .
clone size: .
J gene: TRBJ1-2
V gene: TRBV12-3/TRBV12-4
CDR3 DNA: TGTGCCAGCAGTTTCTCGGTCTATGGCTACACCTTC
CDR3 protein: CASSFSVYGYTF

D gene: TRBD1
clone size: medium-sized
J gene: TRBJ1-2
V gene: TRBV12-3/TRBV12-4
CDR3 DNA: TGTGCCAGCAGTATTGGGACAGATGCGTTCTACACCTTC
CDR3 protein: CASSIGTDAFYTF

D gene: .
clone size: large
J gene: TRBJ1-2
V gene: TRBV12-3/TRBV12-4
CDR3 DNA: TGTGCCAGCAGTTTGACGGACTATGGCTACACCTTC
CDR3 protein: CASSLTDYGYTF

D gene: .
clone size: medium-sized
J gene: TRBJ1-2
V gene: TRBV12-3/TRBV12-4
CDR3 DNA: TGTGCCAGCAGTTTCCCGACCAGGGACTCCTATGGCTACACCTTC
CDR3 protein: CASSFPTRDSYGYTF

D gene: .
clone size: few
J gene: TRBJ1-2
V gene: TRBV12-3/TRBV12-4
CDR3 DNA: TGTGCCAGCAGTCGGGACGGGTTTAACTATGGCTACACCTTC
CDR3 protein: CASSRDGFNYGYTF

D gene: .
clone size: medium-sized
J gene: TRBJ1-2
V gene: TRBV12-3/TRBV12-4
CDR3 DNA: TGTGCCAGCAGCCCAAGTGACAGGCTCAACTATGGCTACACCTTC
CDR3 protein: CASSPSDRLNYGYTF

D gene: .
clone size: medium-sized
J gene: TRBJ1-2
V gene: TRBV12-3/TRBV12-4
CDR3 DNA: TGTGCCAGCAGTCCAAGGACAGCTAACTATGGCTACACCTTC
CDR3 protein: CASSPRTANYGYTF

D gene: .
clone size: medium-sized
J gene: TRBJ1-2
V gene: TRBV12-3/TRBV12-4
CDR3 DNA: TGTGCCAGCAGTTTAGGCAGAGTTTATGGCTACACCTTC
CDR3 protein: CASSLGRVYGYTF

D gene: TRBD1
clone size: medium-sized
J gene: TRBJ1-2
V gene: TRBV12-3/TRBV12-4
CDR3 DNA: TGTGCCAGCAGCCAGGACAGGATCTATGGCTACACCTTC
CDR3 protein: CASSQDRIYGYTF

D gene: .
clone size: medium-sized
J gene: TRBJ1-2
V gene: TRBV12-3/TRBV12-4
CDR3 DNA: TGTGCCTGCTCACACTCAAACTATGGCTACACCTTC
CDR3 protein: CACSHSNYGYTF

D gene: .
clone size: many
J gene: TRBJ1-2
V gene: TRBV12-3/TRBV12-4
CDR3 DNA: TGTGCCAGCAGTTTAGAGGGTTATGGCTACACCTTC
CDR3 protein: CASSLEGYGYTF

D gene: TRBD1
clone size: few
J gene: TRBJ1-2
V gene: TRBV12-3/TRBV12-4
CDR3 DNA: TGTGCCAGCAGTCGGAGGGACAGGCTGCATGGCTACACCTTC
CDR3 protein: CASSRRDRLHGYTF

D gene: .
clone size: many
J gene: TRBJ1-2
V gene: TRBV12-3/TRBV12-4
CDR3 DNA: TGTGCCAGCAGCCGCGGACACGGAACCAACTATGGCTACACCTTC
CDR3 protein: CASSRGHGTNYGYTF

D gene: .
clone size: medium-sized
J gene: TRBJ1-2
V gene: TRBV12-3/TRBV12-4
CDR3 DNA: TGTGCCAGCAGTCAAACAGGGTCCTATGGCTACACCTTC
CDR3 protein: CASSQTGSYGYTF

D gene: .
clone size: medium-sized
J gene: TRBJ1-2
V gene: TRBV12-3/TRBV12-4
CDR3 DNA: TGTGCCAGCAGTTTGGAGAGAAACTATGGCTACACCTTC
CDR3 protein: CASSLERNYGYTF

D gene: .
clone size: medium-sized
J gene: TRBJ1-2
V gene: TRBV12-3/TRBV12-4
CDR3 DNA: TGTGCCAGCAGCGACAGAAACCTATATGGCTACACCTTC
CDR3 protein: CASSDRNLYGYTF

D gene: .
clone size: medium-sized
J gene: TRBJ1-2
V gene: TRBV12-3/TRBV12-4
CDR3 DNA: TGTGCCAGCAGTAACAACGCGCAGGGAGCCTATGGCTACACCTTC
CDR3 protein: CASSNNAQGAYGYTF

D gene: .
clone size: many
J gene: TRBJ1-2
V gene: TRBV12-3/TRBV12-4
CDR3 DNA: TGTGCCAGCAGTCTCCTTATGGGTGGGCACAAATCTTATGGCTACACCTTC
CDR3 protein: CASSLLMGGHKSYGYTF

D gene: .
clone size: medium-sized
J gene: TRBJ1-2
V gene: TRBV12-3/TRBV12-4
CDR3 DNA: TGTGCCAGCAGTCTCGACAGCTATGGCTACACCTTC
CDR3 protein: CASSLDSYGYTF

D gene: .
clone size: medium-sized
J gene: TRBJ1-2
V gene: TRBV12-3/TRBV12-4
CDR3 DNA: TGTGCCAGCAGTTTAAGGAGGCCCTTGAACTATGGCTACACCTTC
CDR3 protein: CASSLRRPLNYGYTF

D gene: .
clone size: medium-sized
J gene: TRBJ1-2
V gene: TRBV12-3/TRBV12-4
CDR3 DNA: TGTGCCAGCAGTTCAAACAACGGCTATGGCTACACCTTC
CDR3 protein: CASSSNNGYGYTF

D gene: .
clone size: medium-sized
J gene: TRBJ1-2
V gene: TRBV12-3/TRBV12-4
CDR3 DNA: TGTGCCAGCAGACAGTTCTATGGCTACACCTTC
CDR3 protein: CASRQFYGYTF

D gene: .
clone size: medium-sized
J gene: TRBJ1-2
V gene: TRBV12-3/TRBV12-4
CDR3 DNA: TGTGCCAGCAGTTCATGGGCCAGAGATGGCTACACCTTC
CDR3 protein: CASSSWARDGYTF

D gene: TRBD1
clone size: medium-sized
J gene: TRBJ1-2
V gene: TRBV12-3/TRBV12-4
CDR3 DNA: TGTGCCATAGGACAGGTCTATGGCTACACCTTC
CDR3 protein: CAIGQVYGYTF

D gene: .
clone size: medium-sized
J gene: TRBJ1-2
V gene: TRBV12-3/TRBV12-4
CDR3 DNA: TGTGCCAGCAGTGAAGAATTGTTGTGGGGAGGAGGCTACACCTTC
CDR3 protein: CASSEELLWGGGYTF

D gene: .
clone size: large
J gene: TRBJ1-2
V gene: TRBV12-3/TRBV12-4
CDR3 DNA: TGTGCCAGCAGTTTGAGCCATGGCTACACCTTC
CDR3 protein: CASSLSHGYTF

D gene: .
clone size: many
J gene: TRBJ1-2
V gene: TRBV12-3/TRBV12-4
CDR3 DNA: TGTGCCAGCACCCAGGACAGAAGAGCTAACTATGGCTACACCTTC
CDR3 protein: CASTQDRRANYGYTF

D gene: .
clone size: medium-sized
J gene: TRBJ1-2
V gene: TRBV12-3/TRBV12-4
CDR3 DNA: TGTGCCAGCAGCACAGGGAATTTCTATGGCTACACCTTC
CDR3 protein: CASSTGNFYGYTF

D gene: .
clone size: medium-sized
J gene: TRBJ1-2
V gene: TRBV12-3/TRBV12-4
CDR3 DNA: TGTGCCAGCAGTACCACAGGGAACTATGGCTACACCTTC
CDR3 protein: CASSTTGNYGYTF

D gene: .
clone size: medium-sized
J gene: TRBJ1-2
V gene: TRBV12-3/TRBV12-4
CDR3 DNA: TGTGCCAGCAGTTTCGGCAGGGACTATGGCTACACCTTC
CDR3 protein: CASSFGRDYGYTF

D gene: .
clone size: many
J gene: TRBJ1-2
V gene: TRBV12-3/TRBV12-4
CDR3 DNA: TGTGCCAGCAGTTTAGTTACAGCCTATGGCTACACCTTC
CDR3 protein: CASSLVTAYGYTF

D gene: .
clone size: medium-sized
J gene: TRBJ1-2
V gene: TRBV12-3/TRBV12-4
CDR3 DNA: TGTGCCAGCAGTTTCCACCAGGGGTCTGGCTACACCTTC
CDR3 protein: CASSFHQGSGYTF